Below, 32 T cell receptor beta chains from the same sample are listed, as sequenced in a study of human T cells and chemical hapten exposure. MiXCR was run by TCRdb on the RACE reads, yielding one entry per CDR3 protein. The sample carries about 90,000 distinct CDR3 sequences, 11% recorded once. Noted time point: patch test 3, about 24 weeks after DPC sensitization. Sample treatment: therapeutic diphenylcyclopropenone sensitization with weekly scalp DPC. The sequenced sample was whole blood, obtained in connection with sensitization to the hapten diphenylcyclopropenone (DPC). These receptors all stem from a woman aged 25 to 45 with alopecia areata. Some clones in this sample may be carry-over from other donors' samples.

In this sample, this clonotype turned up many times. V usage is TRBV14 and J usage is TRBJ1-1; 9 bases align to TRBD1. The CDR3 totals 14 residues. The germline gives CDR1 SGHDN, CDR2 FVKESK. Trimming took 1 base from V and 11 from J; bases not matched to a gene: 8. The CDR3 loop reads CASSQGTGDKWAFF. The CDR3 nucleotides are TGTGCCAGCAGCCAAGGGACAGGGGACAAGTGGGCTTTCTTT.

V usage is TRBV6-2 or TRBV6-3 and J usage is TRBJ2-3; D is perhaps TRBD1 (6 bases). Trimming left V 6 bases short and J 5 bases short, with 12 bases between. CDR1 is MNHEY and CDR2 is SVGEGT in the germline V gene. The CDR3 totals 13 residues. This chain's CDR3 is CASRQQGEDTQYF. The CDR3 DNA follows: TGTGCCAGCAGACAACAGGGTGAAGATACGCAGTATTTT.

This clonotype has ten or more counts. The J gene is TRBJ1-6, the V gene TRBV7-2, with D perhaps TRBD1 (5 bases). Germline V CDR1 and CDR2: SGHTA, FQGNSA. The CDR3 contains 15 residues. V lost 5 bases, J lost 9 bases, and 17 bases lay in between. CDR3: CASSPRPERGSPLHF. The CDR3 DNA is TGTGCCAGCAGCCCAAGACCCGAAAGGGGTTCACCCCTCCACTTT.

This clonotype was counted many times. The rearrangement links TRBV2 to TRBJ1-3, with D maybe TRBD1 (6 bases). Between the trimmed V and J ends, which lost 7 bases and 2 bases, there was a span of 9 bases. There are 13 residues in the CDR3. Germline CDR1 is SNHLY and CDR2 is FYNNEI. CDR3 region: CASNPGAGNTIYF. CDR3 DNA: TGTGCCAGCAATCCAGGGGCTGGAAACACCATATATTTT.

In its sample, this clonotype was seen a few times. The gene calls are TRBV20-1 and TRBJ1-6; maybe TRBD1 (5 bases). CDR1 and CDR2 (germline): DFQATT, SNEGSKA (reference sequence). The V gene lost 5 bases and the J gene lost 0 bases, with 11 bases spanning the gap. The CDR3 loop spans 15 amino acids. The CDR3 reads CSAPLGRSYNSPLHF. The DNA of the CDR3 is TGCAGTGCTCCCTTGGGACGCTCCTATAATTCACCCCTCCACTTT.

Turning to this clonotype: This may arise from a read error, as a much more abundant clone is one base away. The rearrangement links TRBV28 to TRBJ1-1, with D tentatively TRBD1 (5 bases). CDR1 and CDR2 from the germline V gene are MDHEN and SYDVKM. The CDR3 runs 15 residues. As DNA, the CDR3 is TGTGCCAACAGTCGACCCTCCGGGGACGTCGTTGAAGCTTTCTTT. Encoded protein: CANSRPSGDVVEAFF. The full variable domain, rest sourced from reference TRBV28 and TRBJ1-1, is DVKVTQSSRYLVKRTGEKVFLECVQDMDHENMFWYRQDPGLGLRLIYFSYDVKMKEKGDIPEGYSVSREKKERFSLILESASTNQTSMYLCANSRPSGDVVEAFFGQGTRLTVV.

This clonotype appeared many times. V and J are TRBV29-1 and TRBJ1-1; perhaps TRBD1 as D (5 bases). Germline V gene data show CDR1 as SQVTM and CDR2 as ANQGSEA. Trimming removed 6 bases at V and 0 bases at J, with 11 bases between. This CDR3 contains 13 residues. The CDR3 sequence: CSVAGRLNTEAFF. The DNA for the CDR3 is TGCAGCGTCGCGGGACGGTTGAACACTGAAGCTTTCTTT.

The chain has TRBV3-1 and TRBJ2-3, with 7 bases that match TRBD1. The germline V gene has CDR1 LGHDT and CDR2 YNNKEL (reference sequence). The CDR3 spans 17 residues. V trimming: 4 bases; J trimming: 0 bases; junction bases outside the gene matches: 10. The CDR3 DNA follows: TGTGCCAGCAGCCCCTTGTGGGGACAGTCAAGCACAGATACGCAGTATTTT. It codes for CASSPLWGQSSTDTQYF.

This clonotype was picked up many times. The chain is built from TRBV4-3 and TRBJ1-2, with TRBD1 matching 8 bases. The CDR3 spans 16 residues. Germline-derived CDR1 and CDR2 are LGHNA and YSLEER. V trimming: 0 bases; J trimming: 8 bases; junction bases outside the gene matches: 11. The CDR3 DNA follows: TGCGCCAGCAGCCAAGAAAGGACAGGGACTTTGCGGGGCTACACCTTC. Translating gives CASSQERTGTLRGYTF.

This clonotype was detected ten times or more. The J gene is TRBJ2-1, the V gene TRBV7-2; D remains ambiguous. Germline lookup yields CDR1 SGHTA and CDR2 FQGNSA. With 3 bases removed from V and 8 bases from J, the gap between germline ends came to 14 bases. The CDR3 spans 14 residues. CDR3 sequence reads: CASSLGLDIDEQFF. The CDR3 nucleotides read TGTGCCAGCAGCTTGGGTTTAGATATAGATGAGCAGTTCTTC.

This clonotype was seen at least ten times. This rearrangement joins TRBV5-1 to TRBJ2-3; 9 bases align to TRBD1. V was pared by 4 bases and J by 4 bases, with 7 bases of the junction left unmatched. Germline V lookup: CDR1 SGHRS, CDR2 YFSETQ. The CDR3 runs to 15 residues. CDR3 nucleotides: TGCGCCAGCAGCGTGGGACAGGGCATTCCAGATACGCAGTATTTT. Amino acids: CASSVGQGIPDTQYF.

This chain joins TRBV20-1 and TRBJ2-3, with D possibly TRBD1 on 5 matching bases. The CDR3 has 14 residues. The germline gives CDR1 DFQATT, CDR2 SNEGSKA (reference sequence). Trimming took off 6 bases at V and 1 base at J, with 14 bases between the two ends. CDR3 in DNA: TGCAGTGCCCGAACCCAGGGTGGCACAGATACGCAGTATTTT. Translation: CSARTQGGTDTQYF.

This clonotype occurred a few times. The rearrangement uses TRBV20-1 and TRBJ2-1; 7 nucleotides match TRBD2. This CDR3 is built from 13 residues. Looked up from germline, CDR1 is DFQATT and CDR2 is SNEGSKA (reference sequence). The V segment lost 1 base and the J segment 5 bases; nucleotides outside the gene matches: 2. The CDR3 loop is CSARATSDNEQFF. The CDR3 region has the DNA TGCAGTGCTAGAGCCACTAGCGACAATGAGCAGTTCTTC.

This clonotype was detected ten times or more. The chain uses TRBV27 and TRBJ1-5; D perhaps matches TRBD1 (5 bases). V lost 5 bases to trimming and J lost 0 bases, with 17 bases between them. Germline CDR1 and CDR2: MNHEY and SMNVEV (reference sequence). The CDR3 runs to 17 residues. The CDR3 loop reads CASSPDPGPNSNQPQHF. DNA of the CDR3: TGTGCCAGCAGTCCCGATCCGGGACCAAATAGCAATCAGCCCCAGCATTTT.

The chain links TRBV28 to TRBJ2-3; 10 positions match TRBD2. This CDR3 has 19 residues. V dropped 3 bases and J dropped 0; count of bases not matched to a gene: 12. CDR1 is MDHEN and CDR2 is SYDVKM in the germline V gene. The CDR3 region is CASSFSGGPFVSSTDTQYF. The CDR3 DNA reads as TGTGCCAGCAGTTTTAGCGGGGGGCCCTTCGTCTCCAGCACAGATACGCAGTATTTT.

The rearrangement uses TRBV6-2 or TRBV6-3 and TRBJ2-7; D possibly uses TRBD1 or TRBD2 (5 bases each). V lost 6 bases and J lost 2, with 8 bases in between. Germline values: CDR1 MNHEY, CDR2 SVGEGT. The CDR3 consists of 12 residues. CDR3 sequence: CASSGDPYEQYV. The CDR3 nucleotides read TGTGCCAGCAGCGGGGACCCCTACGAGCAGTACGTC.

This clonotype has more than one count but fewer than ten. This chain uses TRBV12-3 or TRBV12-4 with TRBJ2-5, with 11 nucleotides matching TRBD2. CDR3 length: 16 amino acids. Germline trimming cut 7 bases from V and 2 bases from J; bases unmatched to any gene: 9. The CDR3 DNA reads TGTGCCAGCACTTCCCTCGGGACTAGCGGTCAAGAGACCCAGTACTTC. This sequence encodes CASTSLGTSGQETQYF.

This clonotype was counted many times. The rearrangement joins TRBV7-9 to TRBJ1-5; D gene uncertain. Germline CDR1 and CDR2: SEHNR and FQNEAQ (reference sequence). The germline V and J ends were trimmed by 5 bases and 8 bases, with 13 bases remaining between them. CDR3 length: 13 residues. CDR3 in amino acids: CASSAQNSKPQHF. As DNA, the CDR3 is TGTGCCAGCAGCGCCCAAAACTCGAAGCCCCAGCATTTT.

The genes are TRBV28 and TRBJ2-2; tentatively, D is TRBD2 (6 bases). Per germline, CDR1 MDHEN and CDR2 SYDVKM. V was clipped by 5 bases and J by 12 bases, with 22 bases between them. The length of the CDR3 is 15 residues. CDR3 in amino acids: CASSPPPGAGLKLFF. DNA for the CDR3: TGTGCCAGCAGTCCCCCCCCGGGAGCGGGCTTGAAGCTGTTTTTT. The full variable domain, in which reference TRBV28 and TRBJ2-2 provide the parts outside the CDR3, is DVKVTQSSRYLVKRTGEKVFLECVQDMDHENMFWYRQDPGLGLRLIYFSYDVKMKEKGDIPEGYSVSREKKERFSLILESASTNQTSMYLCASSPPPGAGLKLFFGEGSRLTVL.

This clonotype was observed a few times. This chain uses TRBV7-8 with TRBJ1-1; D is unclear. The V end lost 2 bases, the J end lost 3 bases, and 7 bases lay between the germline ends. This CDR3 comprises 13 residues. Germline CDR1 SGHVS, CDR2 FQNEAQ. CDR3 amino acids: CASSLRGDTEAFF. The CDR3 DNA reads TGTGCCAGCAGCTTACGCGGCGACACTGAAGCTTTCTTT.

This clonotype was seen only a few times. The V call is TRBV2, the J call TRBJ2-4; 9 bases align to TRBD1. Germline-derived CDR1 and CDR2 are SNHLY and FYNNEI. The CDR3 is 15 amino acids. The junction had 6 bases not matched to a gene; V was cut back by 2 bases and J by 7 bases. This chain's CDR3 is CASSELGQGMNIQYF. As DNA, the CDR3 is TGTGCCAGCAGTGAATTGGGACAGGGTATGAACATTCAGTACTTC.

The chain recombines TRBV29-1 with TRBJ2-5, with D unclear. The CDR3 sequence is 10 residues long. CDR1 and CDR2 (germline): SQVTM, ANQGSEA. Between the trimmed V and J ends, which lost 7 bases and 2 bases, there was a span of 5 bases. CDR3 residues: CSGGQETQYF. In DNA form, the CDR3 reads TGCAGCGGGGGTCAAGAGACCCAGTACTTC.

V and J are TRBV6-6 and TRBJ2-3; D is uncertain. CDR1 and CDR2 from the germline V gene are MNHNY and SVGAGI (reference sequence). With 2 bases removed from V and 0 bases from J, the gap between germline ends came to 6 bases. The CDR3 spans 14 residues. The CDR3 sequence: CASSYGWSTDTQYF. Here the CDR3 DNA reads TGTGCCAGCAGTTACGGGTGGAGCACAGATACGCAGTATTTT.

This clonotype was observed a few times. A read error may account for a junction end that differs from germline. The V call is TRBV19, the J call TRBJ2-6; D unresolved. Germline V lookup: CDR1 LNHDA, CDR2 SQIVND (reference sequence). The CDR3 consists of 14 residues. CDR3 DNA: TGTGCCAGCTCCAACCCCTCTGCGGCCAACGTCCTGACTTTC. Its protein is CASSNPSAANVLTF.

The genes are TRBV27 and TRBJ2-3; D gene ambiguous. Germline V gene lookup returns CDR1 MNHEY and CDR2 SMNVEV (reference sequence). This CDR3 comprises 15 residues. V shed 7 bases and J shed 1 base, with 15 bases lying between them. The CDR3 bases are TGTGCCAGCAAAACGAAGGCCCCGGGCACAGATACGCAGTATTTT. Protein sequence: CASKTKAPGTDTQYF.

V gene TRBV20-1 combines with J gene TRBJ2-4, with D unclear. The V gene lost 6 bases and the J gene lost 0 bases, with 18 bases spanning the gap. Germline assignment: CDR1 DFQATT and CDR2 SNEGSKA (reference sequence). This CDR3 comprises 16 residues. The CDR3 DNA follows: TGCAGTGCAACAGAAAGTCGTGGCGGAGCCAAAAACATTCAGTACTTC. It specifies CSATESRGGAKNIQYF.

In its sample, this clonotype was seen a few times. The gene calls are TRBV10-3 and TRBJ2-7; no reliable D call. The CDR3 length is 13 residues. Germline V lookup: CDR1 ENHRY, CDR2 SYGVKD. V lost 0 bases to trimming and J lost 4 bases, with 7 bases between them. The CDR3 bases are TGTGCCATCAGTGAGTCGGGTCGATACGAGCAGTACGTC. Encoded protein: CAISESGRYEQYV.

This clonotype was observed a few times. The chain carries TRBV9 and TRBJ2-2; 10 bases fit TRBD2. Trimming at V came to 0 bases and at J to 4 bases, leaving 0 bases not matched to a gene. Germline V gene sequence: CDR1 SGDLS, CDR2 YYNGEE. This CDR3 spans 15 amino acids. CDR3 DNA sequence: TGTGCCAGCAGCGTAGCTAGCGGGGGCACCGGGGAGCTGTTTTTT. It codes for CASSVASGGTGELFF.

This clonotype has a count of ten or more. The chain couples TRBV7-2 to TRBJ2-5; D is undetermined. The CDR3 totals 12 residues. Germline CDR1 is SGHTA and CDR2 is FQGNSA. Trimming pared 5 bases from V and 3 bases from J, leaving 7 bases between. CDR3 coding DNA: TGTGCCAGCAGCGTGACCGAAGAGACCCAGTACTTC. It translates to CASSVTEETQYF. The full variable domain, rest sourced from reference TRBV7-2 and TRBJ2-5, is GAGVSQSPSNKVTEKGKDVELRCDPISGHTALYWYRQSLGQGLEFLIYFQGNSAPDKSGLPSDRFSAERTGGSVSTLTIQRTQQEDSAVYLCASSVTEETQYFGPGTRLLVL.

This sequence joins TRBV30 and TRBJ2-1; D is unclear. CDR1 is GTSNPN and CDR2 is SVGIG in the germline V gene (reference sequence). The CDR3 is 11 residues long. The V and J ends lost 2 bases and 7 bases respectively, with 6 bases between them. CDR3 coding DNA: TGTGCCTGGAGTTCTAGGAATGAGCAGTTCTTC. Amino acid sequence: CAWSSRNEQFF.

The chain is built from TRBV28 and TRBJ1-5, with 10 bases aligning to TRBD1. V lost 11 bases and J lost 8; bases outside the gene matches: 12. Looked up from germline, CDR1 is MDHEN and CDR2 is SYDVKM. The CDR3 extends over 14 amino acids. CDR3 amino acids: CASETGGELKPQHF. The CDR3 coding sequence is TGTGCCTCCGAGACAGGGGGCGAGCTGAAGCCCCAGCATTTT.

The table lists this clonotype with many counts. The chain employs TRBV28 and TRBJ2-3, with 11 bases lining up with TRBD2. The CDR3 extends over 18 amino acids. From germline, CDR1 is MDHEN and CDR2 SYDVKM. V gave up 3 bases and J gave up 2 bases; unmatched junction bases: 10. CDR3 sequence (DNA): TGTGCCAGCAGTTTTGATCCGAGACTAGCGGGGTTCACAGATACGCAGTATTTT. Translating it yields CASSFDPRLAGFTDTQYF.